This TCR beta chain was identified during a study of Graves' ophthalmopathy and Graves' hyperthyroidism. RNA transcripts were the source from which TCR beta CDR3 regions were amplified. First-round RT-PCR used HTBI primers; second-round multiplex PCR followed. TCRdb re-analysed the multiplex PCR reads in MiXCR, keeping a single row per CDR3 protein. The sample carries more than 300,000 distinct CDR3 sequences, 15% recorded once. Trimming took 0 bases from V and 4 from J, leaving 6 bases between them. The CDR3 runs to 12 residues. Germline-derived CDR1 and CDR2 are DFQATT and SNEGSKA (reference sequence). This clonotype was detected ten times or more.

The genes are TRBV20-1 and TRBJ1-1; D may be TRBD1 (5 bases). The TCR sequence derives from a woman aged 18 to 35 with stable Graves' hyperthyroidism. Sequences were obtained from peripheral blood. This CDR3 is CSAREGPTEAFF. Written as DNA, the CDR3 is TGCAGTGCTAGAGAGGGACCCACTGAAGCTTTCTTT.